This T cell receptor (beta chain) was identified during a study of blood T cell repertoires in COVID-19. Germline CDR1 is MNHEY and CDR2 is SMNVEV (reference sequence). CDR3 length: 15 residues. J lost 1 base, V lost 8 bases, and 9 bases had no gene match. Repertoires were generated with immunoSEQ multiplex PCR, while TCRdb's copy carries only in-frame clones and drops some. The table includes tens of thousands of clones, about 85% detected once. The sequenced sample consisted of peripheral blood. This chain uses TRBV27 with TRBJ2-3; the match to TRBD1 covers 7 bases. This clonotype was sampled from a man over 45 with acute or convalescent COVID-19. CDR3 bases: TGTGCCAGCGCCTCCCTGACAGGGCGCACAGATACGCAGTATTTT. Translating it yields CASASLTGRTDTQYF.